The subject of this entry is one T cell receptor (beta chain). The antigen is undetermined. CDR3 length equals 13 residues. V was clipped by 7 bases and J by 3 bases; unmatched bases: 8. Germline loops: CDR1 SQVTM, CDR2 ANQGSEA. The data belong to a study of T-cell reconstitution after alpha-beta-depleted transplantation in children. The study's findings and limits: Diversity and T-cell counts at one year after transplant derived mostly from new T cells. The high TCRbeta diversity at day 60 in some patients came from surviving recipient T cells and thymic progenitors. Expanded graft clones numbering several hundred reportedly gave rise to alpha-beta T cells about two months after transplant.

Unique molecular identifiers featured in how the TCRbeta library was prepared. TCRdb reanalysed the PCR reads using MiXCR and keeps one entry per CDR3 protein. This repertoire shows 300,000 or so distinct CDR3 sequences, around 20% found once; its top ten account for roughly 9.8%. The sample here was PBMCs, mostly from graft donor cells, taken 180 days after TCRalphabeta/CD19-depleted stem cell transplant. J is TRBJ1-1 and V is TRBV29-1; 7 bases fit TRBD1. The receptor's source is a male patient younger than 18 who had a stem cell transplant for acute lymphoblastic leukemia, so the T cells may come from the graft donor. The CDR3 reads CSANDRADTEAFF. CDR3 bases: TGCAGCGCCAATGACAGGGCGGACACTGAAGCTTTCTTT.